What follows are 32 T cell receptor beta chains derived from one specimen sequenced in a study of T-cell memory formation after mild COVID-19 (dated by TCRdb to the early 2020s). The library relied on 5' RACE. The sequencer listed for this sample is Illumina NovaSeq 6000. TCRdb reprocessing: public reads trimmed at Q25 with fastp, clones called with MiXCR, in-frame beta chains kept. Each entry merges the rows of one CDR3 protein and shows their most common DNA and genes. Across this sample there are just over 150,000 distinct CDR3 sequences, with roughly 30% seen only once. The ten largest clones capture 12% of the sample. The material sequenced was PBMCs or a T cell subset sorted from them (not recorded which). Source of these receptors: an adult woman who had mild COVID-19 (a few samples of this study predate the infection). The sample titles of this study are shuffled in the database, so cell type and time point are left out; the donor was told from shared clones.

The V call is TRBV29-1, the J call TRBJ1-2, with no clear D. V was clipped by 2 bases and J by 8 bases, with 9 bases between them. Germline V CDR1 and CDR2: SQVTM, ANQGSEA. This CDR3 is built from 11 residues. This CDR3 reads CSVESPPGYTF. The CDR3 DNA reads TGCAGCGTTGAATCCCCCCCGGGCTACACCTTC. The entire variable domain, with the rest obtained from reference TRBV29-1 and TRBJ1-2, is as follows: SAVISQKPSRDICQRGTSLTIQCQVDSQVTMMFWYRQQPGQSLTLIATANQGSEATYESGFVIDKFPISRPNLTFSTLTVSNMSPEDSSIYLCSVESPPGYTFGSGTRLTVV.

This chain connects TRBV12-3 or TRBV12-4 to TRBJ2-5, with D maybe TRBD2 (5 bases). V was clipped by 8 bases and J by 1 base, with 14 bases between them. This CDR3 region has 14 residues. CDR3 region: CASGVGITQETQYF. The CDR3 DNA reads TGTGCCAGCGGGGTCGGGATCACCCAAGAGACCCAGTACTTC.

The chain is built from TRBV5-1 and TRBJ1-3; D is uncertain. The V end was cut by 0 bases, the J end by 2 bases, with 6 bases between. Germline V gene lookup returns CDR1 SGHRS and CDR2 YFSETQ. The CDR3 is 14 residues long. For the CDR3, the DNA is TGCGCCAGCAGCTTGGCGTCCCCTGGAAACACCATATATTTT. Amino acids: CASSLASPGNTIYF.

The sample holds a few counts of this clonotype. The CDR3 is CATSDSSVDSEQFF. Written as DNA, the CDR3 is TGTGCCACCAGTGATTCCTCCGTGGATAGCGAGCAGTTCTTC. The rearrangement uses TRBV24-1 and TRBJ2-1; no clear D. Germline lookup yields CDR1 KGHDR and CDR2 SFDVKD. Trimming stripped 2 bases from V and 10 bases from J, with 14 bases between. This CDR3 has 14 residues.

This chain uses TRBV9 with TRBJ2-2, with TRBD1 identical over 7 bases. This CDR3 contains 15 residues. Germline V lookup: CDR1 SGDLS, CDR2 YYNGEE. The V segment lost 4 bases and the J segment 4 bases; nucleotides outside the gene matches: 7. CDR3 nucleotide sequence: TGTGCCAGCAGCACTCCGGGACAGCTCACCGGGGAGCTGTTTTTT. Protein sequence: CASSTPGQLTGELFF.

This CDR3 is CAWGQGVGTQYF. The CDR3 DNA reads as TGTGCCTGGGGACAGGGTGTCGGGACCCAGTACTTC. The V gene is TRBV30, the J gene TRBJ2-5; the match to TRBD1 covers 8 bases. The CDR3 covers 12 residues. The V and J ends lost 5 bases and 7 bases, in that order; junction bases with no gene match: 6. Germline CDR1 reads GTSNPN; CDR2 reads SVGIG (reference sequence).

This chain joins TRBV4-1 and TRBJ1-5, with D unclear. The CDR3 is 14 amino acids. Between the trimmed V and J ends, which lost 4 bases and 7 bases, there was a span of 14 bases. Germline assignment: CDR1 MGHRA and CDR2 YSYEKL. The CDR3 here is CASSPRSSGQPQHF. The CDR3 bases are TGCGCCAGCAGCCCCCGAAGTTCTGGACAGCCCCAGCATTTT.

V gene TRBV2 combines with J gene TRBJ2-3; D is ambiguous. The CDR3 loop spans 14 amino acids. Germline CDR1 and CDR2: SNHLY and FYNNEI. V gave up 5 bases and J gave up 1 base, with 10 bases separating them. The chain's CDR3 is CASSLVAGTDTQYF. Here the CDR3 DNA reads TGTGCCAGCAGTTTAGTAGCTGGCACAGATACGCAGTATTTT.

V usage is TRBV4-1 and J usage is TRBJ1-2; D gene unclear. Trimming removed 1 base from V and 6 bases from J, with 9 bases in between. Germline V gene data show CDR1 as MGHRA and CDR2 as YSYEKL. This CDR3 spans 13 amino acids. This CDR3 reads CASSQGSSDGYTF. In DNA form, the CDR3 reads TGCGCCAGCAGCCAAGGTTCATCGGATGGCTACACCTTC.

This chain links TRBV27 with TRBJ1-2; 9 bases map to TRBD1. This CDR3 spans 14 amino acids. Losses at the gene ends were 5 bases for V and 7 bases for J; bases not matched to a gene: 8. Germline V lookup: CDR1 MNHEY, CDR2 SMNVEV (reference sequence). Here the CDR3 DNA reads TGTGCCAGCAGTCCCTCCGGGACAGGGCTTGGCTACACCTTC. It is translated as CASSPSGTGLGYTF.

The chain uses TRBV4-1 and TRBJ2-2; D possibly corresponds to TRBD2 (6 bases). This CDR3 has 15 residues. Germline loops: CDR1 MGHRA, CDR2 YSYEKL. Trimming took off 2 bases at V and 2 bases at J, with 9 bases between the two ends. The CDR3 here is CASSQMGGNTGELFF. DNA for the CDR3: TGCGCCAGCAGCCAAATGGGGGGAAACACCGGGGAGCTGTTTTTT.

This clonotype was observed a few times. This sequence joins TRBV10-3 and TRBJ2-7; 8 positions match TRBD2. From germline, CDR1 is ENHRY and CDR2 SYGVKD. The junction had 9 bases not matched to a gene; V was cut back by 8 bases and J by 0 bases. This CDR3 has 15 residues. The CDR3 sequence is CAIRTSGTSSYEQYF. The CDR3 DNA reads TGTGCCATCCGTACTAGCGGAACATCCTCCTACGAGCAGTACTTC.

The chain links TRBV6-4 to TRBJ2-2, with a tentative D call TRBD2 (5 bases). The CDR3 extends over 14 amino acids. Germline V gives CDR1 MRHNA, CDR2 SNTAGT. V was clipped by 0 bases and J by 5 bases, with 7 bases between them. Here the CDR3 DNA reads TGTGCCAGCAGTGACTCGCCGGGGACCGGGGAGCTGTTTTTT. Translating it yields CASSDSPGTGELFF.

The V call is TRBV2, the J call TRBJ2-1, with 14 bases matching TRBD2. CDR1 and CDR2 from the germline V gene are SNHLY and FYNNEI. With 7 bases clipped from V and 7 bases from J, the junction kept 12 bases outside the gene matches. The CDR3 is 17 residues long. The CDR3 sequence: CASIVGTSGRIYNEQFF. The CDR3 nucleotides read TGTGCCAGCATCGTAGGGACTAGCGGGAGAATTTATAATGAGCAGTTCTTC.

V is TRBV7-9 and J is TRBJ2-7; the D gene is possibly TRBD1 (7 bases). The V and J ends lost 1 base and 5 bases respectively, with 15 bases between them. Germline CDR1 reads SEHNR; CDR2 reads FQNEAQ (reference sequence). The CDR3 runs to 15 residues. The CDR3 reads CASSLEEGATHEQYF. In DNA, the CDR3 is TGTGCCAGCAGCTTAGAGGAGGGGGCGACTCACGAGCAGTACTTC.

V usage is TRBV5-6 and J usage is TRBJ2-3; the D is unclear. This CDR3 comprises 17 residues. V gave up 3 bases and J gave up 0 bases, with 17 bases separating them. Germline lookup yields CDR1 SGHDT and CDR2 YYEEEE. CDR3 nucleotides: TGTGCCAGCAGCTACGTCCCCCTAGATACTAGCACAGATACGCAGTATTTT. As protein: CASSYVPLDTSTDTQYF.

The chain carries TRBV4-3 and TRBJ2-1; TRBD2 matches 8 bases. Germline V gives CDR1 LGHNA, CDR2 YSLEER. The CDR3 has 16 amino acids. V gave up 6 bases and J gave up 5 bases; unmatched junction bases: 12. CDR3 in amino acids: CASRNGAGGRNNEQFF. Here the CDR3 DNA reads TGCGCCAGCAGAAACGGGGCGGGAGGTCGGAACAATGAGCAGTTCTTC.

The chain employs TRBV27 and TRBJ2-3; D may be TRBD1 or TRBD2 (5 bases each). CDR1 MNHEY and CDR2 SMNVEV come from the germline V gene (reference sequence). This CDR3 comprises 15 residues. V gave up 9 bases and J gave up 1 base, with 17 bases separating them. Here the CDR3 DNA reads TGTGCCAGTGGGGACCGAGTTAGCGGCACAGATACGCAGTATTTT. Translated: CASGDRVSGTDTQYF.

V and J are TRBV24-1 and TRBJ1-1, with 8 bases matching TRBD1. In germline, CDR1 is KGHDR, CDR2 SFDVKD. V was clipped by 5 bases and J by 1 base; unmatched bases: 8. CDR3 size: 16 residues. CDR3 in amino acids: CATSVGQGAGNTEAFF. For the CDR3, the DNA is TGTGCCACCAGTGTCGGACAGGGCGCGGGGAACACTGAAGCTTTCTTT.

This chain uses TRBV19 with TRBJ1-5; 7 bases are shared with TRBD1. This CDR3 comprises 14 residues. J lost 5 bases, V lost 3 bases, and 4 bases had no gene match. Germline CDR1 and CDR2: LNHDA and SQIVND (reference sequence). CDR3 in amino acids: CASSMGQQYQPQHF. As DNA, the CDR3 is TGTGCCAGTAGTATGGGACAGCAGTATCAGCCCCAGCATTTT.

In nucleotides, the CDR3 is TGTGCCAGCAGCGTAGCAGGGGATGGCTACACCTTC. Amino acid sequence: CASSVAGDGYTF. The chain joins TRBV9 to TRBJ1-2; tentative D call: TRBD1 (6 bases). The V gene's germline CDR1 is SGDLS and CDR2 YYNGEE. The CDR3 is 12 residues long. V was pared by 0 bases and J by 6 bases, with 6 bases between.

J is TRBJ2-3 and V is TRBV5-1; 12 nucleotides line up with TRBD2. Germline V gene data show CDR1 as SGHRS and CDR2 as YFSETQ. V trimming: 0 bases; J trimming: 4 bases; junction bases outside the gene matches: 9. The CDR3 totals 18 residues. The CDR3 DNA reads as TGCGCCAGCAGCTTGGTGTCTAGCGGGGGGGCTAACGCAGATACGCAGTATTTT. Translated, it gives CASSLVSSGGANADTQYF.

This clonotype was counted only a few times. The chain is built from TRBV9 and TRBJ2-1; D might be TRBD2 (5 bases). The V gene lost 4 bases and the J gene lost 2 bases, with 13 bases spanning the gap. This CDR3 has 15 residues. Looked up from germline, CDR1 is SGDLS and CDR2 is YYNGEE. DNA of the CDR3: TGTGCCAGCAGCCGTTCGAGCGGAACCTACAATGAGCAGTTCTTC. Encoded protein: CASSRSSGTYNEQFF.

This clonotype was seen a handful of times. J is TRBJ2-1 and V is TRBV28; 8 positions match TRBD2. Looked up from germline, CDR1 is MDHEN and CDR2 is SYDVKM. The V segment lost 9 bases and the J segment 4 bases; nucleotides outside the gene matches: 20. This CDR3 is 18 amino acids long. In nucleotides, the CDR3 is TGTGCCAGTTCGGGGACATCCGAAAGCGGGAGTGTATACAATGAGCAGTTCTTC. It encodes CASSGTSESGSVYNEQFF.

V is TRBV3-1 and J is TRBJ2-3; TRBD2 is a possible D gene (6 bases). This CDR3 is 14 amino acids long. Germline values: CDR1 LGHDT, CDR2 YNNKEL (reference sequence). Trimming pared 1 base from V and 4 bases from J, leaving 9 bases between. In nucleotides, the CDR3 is TGTGCCAGCAGCCAAGGACTAGGTGCAGATACGCAGTATTTT. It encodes CASSQGLGADTQYF.

The CDR3 protein is CASSDHYEQYF. Written as DNA, the CDR3 is TGTGCCAGCAGTGACCACTACGAGCAGTACTTC. The rearrangement uses TRBV2 and TRBJ2-7, with no clear D. Trimming removed 3 bases at V and 3 bases at J, with 3 bases between. Germline lookup yields CDR1 SNHLY and CDR2 FYNNEI. This CDR3 spans 11 amino acids.

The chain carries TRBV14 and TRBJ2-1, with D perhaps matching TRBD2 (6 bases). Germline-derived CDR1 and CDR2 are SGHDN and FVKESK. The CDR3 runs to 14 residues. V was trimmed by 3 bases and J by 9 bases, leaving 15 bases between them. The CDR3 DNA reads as TGTGCCAGCAGCCAGGTAGGGCGGGGAACTGAGCAGTTCTTC. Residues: CASSQVGRGTEQFF.

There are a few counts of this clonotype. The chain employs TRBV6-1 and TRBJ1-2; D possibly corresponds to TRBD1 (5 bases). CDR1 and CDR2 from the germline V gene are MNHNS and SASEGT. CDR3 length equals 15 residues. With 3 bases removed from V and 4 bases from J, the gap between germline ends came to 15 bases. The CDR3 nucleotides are TGTGCCAGCAGTGATTGGGGGGGACCCACCTATGGCTACACCTTC. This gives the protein CASSDWGGPTYGYTF.

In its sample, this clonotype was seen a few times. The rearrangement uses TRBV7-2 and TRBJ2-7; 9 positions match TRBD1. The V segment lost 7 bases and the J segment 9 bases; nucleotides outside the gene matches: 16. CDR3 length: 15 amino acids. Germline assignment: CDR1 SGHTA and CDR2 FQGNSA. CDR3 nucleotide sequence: TGTGCCAGCACTAGTCTCCCGGGACAGGGCTCGGGGCAGTACTTC. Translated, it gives CASTSLPGQGSGQYF.

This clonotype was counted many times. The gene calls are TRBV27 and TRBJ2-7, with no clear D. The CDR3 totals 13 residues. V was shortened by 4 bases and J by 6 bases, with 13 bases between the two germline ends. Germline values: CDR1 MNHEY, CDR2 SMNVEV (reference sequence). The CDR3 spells CASSYQQVSEQYF. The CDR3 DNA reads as TGTGCCAGCAGTTACCAGCAGGTCTCCGAGCAGTACTTC.

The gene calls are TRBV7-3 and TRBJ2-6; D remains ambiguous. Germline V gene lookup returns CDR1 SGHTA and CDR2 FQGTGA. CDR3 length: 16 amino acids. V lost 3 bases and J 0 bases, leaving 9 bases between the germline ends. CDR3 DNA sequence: TGTGCCAGCAGCTTGACGACCAGCTCTGGGGCCAACGTCCTGACTTTC. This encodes CASSLTTSSGANVLTF.

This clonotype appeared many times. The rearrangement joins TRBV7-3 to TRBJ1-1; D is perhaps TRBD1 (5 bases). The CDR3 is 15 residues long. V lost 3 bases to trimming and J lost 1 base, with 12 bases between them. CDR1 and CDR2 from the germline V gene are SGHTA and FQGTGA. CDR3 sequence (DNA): TGTGCCAGCAGCTTGACAGATCTTGGGAACACTGAAGCTTTCTTT. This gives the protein CASSLTDLGNTEAFF.